These 18 T cell receptor beta chains originate from one sample sequenced in a study of T cell responses to AZD1222 COVID-19 vaccine. TCRdb's copy holds only in-frame clones and misses some; the assay was immunoSEQ multiplex PCR. The sample records around 62,000 clones, 85% to 90% being singletons. The sample in question was peripheral blood, obtained on day 0 of AZD1222 vaccination. The receptors originated from an adult in good health.

The chain is built from TRBV6-5 and TRBJ1-1; 8 nucleotides agree with TRBD1. The junction had 5 bases not matched to a gene; V was cut back by 7 bases and J by 4 bases. CDR1 is MNHEY and CDR2 is SVGAGI in the germline V gene. The CDR3 runs to 13 residues. For the CDR3, the DNA is TGTGCCAGCAACGACAGGGGCTTCACTGAAGCTTTCTTT. Protein: CASNDRGFTEAFF.

The chain recombines TRBV21-1 with TRBJ1-1; the listed D gene, TRBD1, was not tested against the DNA. TRBV21-1 is assigned pseudogene status. CDR3 length: 14 residues. The CDR3 region is CASSKEQGSTEAFF. The CDR3 DNA follows: TGTGCCAGCAGCAAAGAACAGGGGAGTACTGAAGCTTTCTTT.

The gene calls are TRBV10-3 and TRBJ2-1; no definite D call. V was pared by 3 bases and J by 3 bases, with 9 bases between. The CDR3 runs 14 residues. The germline V gene encodes CDR1 ENHRY and CDR2 SYGVKD. CDR3 in DNA: TGTGCCATCAGTGAAGGGCCGAACTACAATGAGCAGTTCTTC. Residues: CAISEGPNYNEQFF.

V and J are TRBV12-3 or TRBV12-4 and TRBJ1-2; D unresolved. The CDR3 totals 12 residues. The germline V and J ends were trimmed by 3 bases and 8 bases, with 10 bases remaining between them. The CDR3 loop is CASSFASYGYTF. CDR3 nucleotides: TGTGCCAGCAGTTTTGCGTCTTACGGCTACACCTTC.

The chain combines TRBV19 with TRBJ1-5; 9 bases align to TRBD1. Germline values: CDR1 LNHDA, CDR2 SQIVND (reference sequence). The trim removed 7 bases at V and 5 bases at J, leaving 12 bases unmatched. The CDR3 contains 16 residues. The CDR3 DNA is TGTGCCAGTACCCCAGGGACAGGGAGGGAGTATCAGCCCCAGCATTTT. It encodes CASTPGTGREYQPQHF.

This chain uses TRBV18 with TRBJ1-1, with 8 bases fitting TRBD1. Germline-derived CDR1 and CDR2 are KGHSH and LQKENI. V shed 5 bases, J shed 3 bases, and the junction held 5 bases outside the gene matches. This CDR3 spans 14 amino acids. CDR3 DNA: TGTGCCAGCTCAGCGACAGGGGACTACACTGAAGCTTTCTTT. It specifies CASSATGDYTEAFF.

The J gene is TRBJ1-4, the V gene TRBV4-1; D remains ambiguous. Germline V gene data show CDR1 as MGHRA and CDR2 as YSYEKL. CDR3 length: 20 residues. Trimming removed 0 bases from V and 0 bases from J, with 20 bases in between. This CDR3 is CASSQDIGVRTYATNEKLFF. Here the CDR3 DNA reads TGCGCCAGCAGCCAAGATATAGGCGTCAGGACTTATGCAACTAATGAAAAACTGTTTTTT.

The chain combines TRBV29-1 with TRBJ1-2; perhaps TRBD1 as D (6 bases). V was cut by 4 bases and J by 7 bases, with 10 bases left in between. The CDR3 extends over 11 amino acids. Germline lookup yields CDR1 SQVTM and CDR2 ANQGSEA. The CDR3 region is CSVGDNLGYTF. The CDR3 region has the DNA TGCAGCGTTGGGGACAATCTTGGCTACACCTTC.

The chain joins TRBV19 to TRBJ2-2; 8 bases line up with TRBD1. Per the germline V gene, CDR1 is LNHDA and CDR2 is SQIVND (reference sequence). The CDR3 consists of 15 residues. Losses at the gene ends were 4 bases for V and 4 bases for J; bases not matched to a gene: 5. CDR3 sequence: CASSTYRGVTGELFF. In nucleotides, the CDR3 is TGTGCCAGTAGTACCTACAGGGGGGTCACCGGGGAGCTGTTTTTT.

This chain connects TRBV4-1 to TRBJ2-2, with 8 nucleotides matching TRBD1. Unmatched junction bases numbered 0, after V lost 1 base and J lost 5 bases. The length of the CDR3 is 14 residues. CDR1 and CDR2 (germline): MGHRA, YSYEKL. The CDR3 loop reads CASSQGQGTGELFF. The CDR3 DNA reads as TGCGCCAGCAGCCAAGGACAGGGGACCGGGGAGCTGTTTTTT.

This clone has just one count. The rearrangement joins TRBV6-5 to TRBJ2-3; TRBD2 might be the D (6 bases). V was clipped by 8 bases and J by 6 bases, with 12 bases between them. The CDR3 runs 12 residues. Germline V CDR1 and CDR2: MNHEY, SVGAGI. CDR3 sequence: CASGSGVDTQYF. The CDR3 region has the DNA TGTGCCAGCGGCTCGGGGGTCGATACGCAGTATTTT.

The gene calls are TRBV30 and TRBJ1-6, with 8 bases aligning to TRBD1. The CDR3 is made up of 15 amino acids. Germline CDR1 GTSNPN, CDR2 SVGIG (reference sequence). The V segment lost 0 bases and the J segment 8 bases; nucleotides outside the gene matches: 6. The CDR3: CAWSVLDRVDSPLHF. The CDR3 region has the DNA TGTGCCTGGAGTGTATTGGACAGGGTCGATTCACCCCTCCACTTT.

This chain connects TRBV19 to TRBJ1-1, with D tentatively TRBD1 (5 bases). Germline CDR1 is LNHDA and CDR2 is SQIVND (reference sequence). The V end was cut by 5 bases, the J end by 4 bases, with 14 bases between. The CDR3 totals 14 residues. CDR3 residues: CASSLQGRGTEAFF. The CDR3 nucleotides read TGTGCCAGTAGTTTGCAGGGAAGAGGCACTGAAGCTTTCTTT.

The V call is TRBV7-9, the J call TRBJ2-7, with 8 bases that match TRBD1. CDR3 length: 15 amino acids. Unmatched junction bases numbered 8, after V lost 5 bases and J lost 2 bases. The germline gives CDR1 SEHNR, CDR2 FQNEAQ (reference sequence). The chain's CDR3 is CASSHSLTGAYEQYF. CDR3 nucleotides: TGTGCCAGCAGCCATTCTCTGACAGGGGCCTACGAGCAGTACTTC.

This chain links TRBV6-1 with TRBJ1-4; D is unclear. The germline gives CDR1 MNHNS, CDR2 SASEGT. Deletions cut 0 bases from V and 8 bases from J, with 7 bases between. The CDR3 loop spans 13 amino acids. Here the CDR3 DNA reads TGTGCCAGCAGTGAAGCTGGCAGCGAAAAACTGTTTTTT. Translating gives CASSEAGSEKLFF.

This clone was counted a single time. The CDR3 DNA is TGCGCCAGCAGCTGGACAGGGAACTCCTATAATTCACCCCTCCACTTT. It yields the protein CASSWTGNSYNSPLHF. This rearrangement joins TRBV5-1 to TRBJ1-6; 8 bases agree with TRBD1. The CDR3 is made up of 16 amino acids. Germline values: CDR1 SGHRS, CDR2 YFSETQ. Trimming at V came to 3 bases and at J to 0 bases, leaving 2 bases not matched to a gene.

V is TRBV24-1 and J is TRBJ1-3; D might be TRBD1 (5 bases). The CDR3 extends over 15 amino acids. Germline V gene sequence: CDR1 KGHDR, CDR2 SFDVKD. Trimming removed 4 bases at V and 0 bases at J, with 9 bases between. Written as DNA, the CDR3 is TGTGCCACCAGTGACCCTGACAGCTCTGGAAACACCATATATTTT. Protein sequence: CATSDPDSSGNTIYF.

The CDR3 DNA sequence: TGTGCCAGCAGTTCCCTCCGGGGTAATGAGCAGTTCTTC. As protein: CASSSLRGNEQFF. The rearrangement joins TRBV2 to TRBJ2-1; D is perhaps TRBD2 (5 bases). Germline CDR1 and CDR2: SNHLY and FYNNEI. This CDR3 has 13 residues. V lost 5 bases and J 7 bases, leaving 12 bases between the germline ends.